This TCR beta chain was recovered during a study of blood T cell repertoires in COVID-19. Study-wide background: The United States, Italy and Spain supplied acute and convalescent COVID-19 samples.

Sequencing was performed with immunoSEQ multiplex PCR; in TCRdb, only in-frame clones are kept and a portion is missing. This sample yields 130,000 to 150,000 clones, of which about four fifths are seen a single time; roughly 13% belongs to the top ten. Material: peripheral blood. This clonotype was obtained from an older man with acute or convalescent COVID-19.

The CDR3 loop reads CARGSGTGGHAYNSPLHF. CDR3 bases: TGTGCCAGAGGATCCGGGACAGGGGGCCATGCATATAATTCACCCCTCCACTTT. The chain is built from TRBV21-1 and TRBJ1-6; TRBD1 was called by the table and not checked on the DNA. TRBV21-1 is recorded as a pseudogene. There are 18 residues in the CDR3.